These 12 T cell receptor beta chains were sequenced from one sample in a study of T cell responses to AZD1222 COVID-19 vaccine. Sequencing was performed with immunoSEQ multiplex PCR; in TCRdb, only in-frame clones are kept and a portion is missing. The sample lists 55,000 to 70,000 clones; over 60% were seen once. Sequences were derived from peripheral blood, sampled on day 0 of AZD1222 vaccination. These receptors all stem from an adult in good health.

This rearrangement joins TRBV18 to TRBJ1-4, with 8 bases aligning to TRBD1. The CDR3 totals 13 residues. The V gene end was trimmed by 4 bases and the J gene end by 8 bases; junction bases not matched to a gene: 3. Per germline, CDR1 KGHSH and CDR2 LQKENI. The CDR3 region has the DNA TGTGCCAGCTCACGACAGGGGAGGGAAAAACTGTTTTTT. Protein sequence: CASSRQGREKLFF.

This sequence joins TRBV10-3 and TRBJ2-3; D might be TRBD2 (6 bases). The CDR3 consists of 16 residues. Germline V CDR1 and CDR2: ENHRY, SYGVKD. V was shortened by 10 bases and J by 1 base, with 21 bases between the two germline ends. CDR3 sequence: CATNRDSGPGTDTQYF. The CDR3 DNA follows: TGTGCCACTAACCGGGACTCAGGTCCAGGCACAGATACGCAGTATTTT.

This sequence joins TRBV5-6 and TRBJ2-7; D might be TRBD1 (6 bases). Per the germline V gene, CDR1 is SGHDT and CDR2 is YYEEEE. V gave up 1 base and J gave up 3 bases, with 8 bases separating them. The CDR3 is made up of 13 amino acids. The CDR3 loop reads CASSLRGIYEQYF. CDR3 DNA: TGTGCCAGCAGCTTGAGGGGGATCTACGAGCAGTACTTC. The entire variable domain, with the rest obtained from reference TRBV5-6 and TRBJ2-7, is as follows: DAGVTQSPTHLIKTRGQQVTLRCSPKSGHDTVSWYQQALGQGPQFIFQYYEEEERQRGNFPDRFSGHQFPNYSSELNVNALLLGDSALYLCASSLRGIYEQYFGPGTRLTVT.

On this clone: Compared with germline, one end of the junction differs, possibly owing to a read error. The chain joins TRBV6-1 to TRBJ1-2; D is ambiguous. This CDR3 comprises 13 residues. In germline, CDR1 is MNHNS, CDR2 SASEGT. CDR3 region: CASSEVGYFRLSF. The CDR3 DNA sequence: TGTGCCAGCAGTGAGGTGGGGTATTTCCGTCTGAGCTTC.

The rearrangement uses TRBV7-8 and TRBJ1-2; D gene ambiguous. This CDR3 has 15 residues. The germline CDR1 and CDR2 sequences are SGHVS and FQNEAQ. Trimming shortened V by 4 bases and J by 0 bases, and 12 bases separated the two germline ends. The CDR3: CASSSSGQANYGYTF. CDR3 DNA: TGTGCCAGCAGCTCCTCCGGGCAGGCTAACTATGGCTACACCTTC.

The chain joins TRBV19 to TRBJ1-2; D remains ambiguous. V lost 2 bases to trimming and J lost 1 base, with 8 bases between them. This CDR3 has 14 amino acids. Germline V gene lookup returns CDR1 LNHDA and CDR2 SQIVND (reference sequence). The CDR3 DNA is TGTGCCAGTAGTATATCGGCCGTTAACTATGGCTACACCTTC. Its protein product is CASSISAVNYGYTF. Looking up the rest from reference TRBV19 and TRBJ1-2 gives the full variable domain: DGGITQSPKYLFRKEGQNVTLSCEQNLNHDAMYWYRQDPGQGLRLIYYSQIVNDFQKGDIAEGYSVSREKKESFPLTVTSAQKNPTAFYLCASSISAVNYGYTFGSGTRLTVV.

CDR3 in amino acids: CASKREYNSPLHF. CDR3 nucleotide sequence: TGTGCCAGCAAGAGGGAATATAATTCACCCCTCCACTTT. The chain carries TRBV6-5 and TRBJ1-6; no reliable D call. The CDR3 has 13 residues. Germline-derived CDR1 and CDR2 are MNHEY and SVGAGI. V was clipped by 7 bases and J by 4 bases, with 8 bases between them.

CDR3 sequence reads: CASSGSGRGSYNEQFF. The DNA of the CDR3 is TGTGCCAGCAGCGGTAGCGGGCGGGGATCCTACAATGAGCAGTTCTTC. The chain couples TRBV9 to TRBJ2-1, with TRBD2 matching 7 bases. Germline V CDR1 and CDR2: SGDLS, YYNGEE. The CDR3 consists of 16 residues. V was pared by 3 bases and J by 1 base, with 7 bases of the junction left unmatched.

This clone was picked up a small number of times. This chain uses TRBV24-1 with TRBJ1-2, with TRBD1 as a possible D gene (5 bases). The CDR3 runs 14 residues. CDR1 KGHDR and CDR2 SFDVKD come from the germline V gene. V lost 7 bases and J lost 0, with 11 bases in between. In nucleotides, the CDR3 is TGTGCCACCAGCGACAGTCCAGCTAACTATGGCTACACCTTC. It encodes CATSDSPANYGYTF.

V and J are TRBV6-1 and TRBJ1-4; possibly TRBD1 for D (5 bases). Trimming cost V 3 bases and J 12 bases, with 17 bases left between them. This CDR3 has 14 residues. From germline, CDR1 is MNHNS and CDR2 SASEGT. The CDR3 here is CASSDILGTFELFF. The DNA for the CDR3 is TGTGCCAGCAGTGATATATTGGGGACTTTCGAACTGTTTTTT.

V and J are TRBV5-8 and TRBJ2-5; the match to TRBD2 covers 12 bases. Germline assignment: CDR1 SGHTS and CDR2 YDEGEE. CDR3 length: 19 amino acids. Losses at the gene ends were 1 base for V and 4 bases for J; bases not matched to a gene: 14. DNA of the CDR3: TGTGCCAGCAGCTTGACTAGCGGGGGGACAAGACACCAAGGAGAGACCCAGTACTTC. Its protein product is CASSLTSGGTRHQGETQYF.

CDR3 sequence (DNA): TGTGCCAGCAGCCAAGATTTTCTGGGCCACTCTGACAGACCATTTGAGCAGTACTTC. It specifies CASSQDFLGHSDRPFEQYF. The chain links TRBV3-1 (or the pseudogene TRBV3-2) to TRBJ2-7, with D possibly matching TRBD1 (5 bases). CDR1 and CDR2 from the germline V gene are LGHDT and YNNKEL (reference sequence). This CDR3 has 19 amino acids. The V end was cut by 0 bases, the J end by 7 bases, with 28 bases between.